These 13 T cell receptor beta chains were sequenced from one sample in a study of PD-1 blockade in classical Hodgkin lymphoma. All patients relapsed after autologous stem cell transplantation, and brentuximab vedotin exposure varied. Sequenced by immunoSEQ multiplex PCR; TCRdb stores in-frame clones only, minus some. The profile covers over 25,000 clones, with about 76% appearing a single time and over 2.5% taken by the ten largest. The sample was peripheral blood mononuclear cells (PBMCs), taken before the second cycle of nivolumab. The receptors come from a human donor with classical Hodgkin lymphoma.

The rearrangement links TRBV19 to TRBJ1-2, with a tentative D call TRBD1 (5 bases). V was clipped by 1 base and J by 6 bases, with 9 bases between them. In germline, CDR1 is LNHDA, CDR2 SQIVND (reference sequence). The CDR3 loop spans 13 amino acids. The CDR3: CASSIVRGDGYTF. Written as DNA, the CDR3 is TGTGCCAGTAGTATAGTAAGGGGCGATGGCTACACCTTC.

This sequence joins TRBV2 and TRBJ2-7; the D is unclear. CDR3 size: 11 residues. In germline, CDR1 is SNHLY, CDR2 FYNNEI. The germline V and J ends were trimmed by 6 bases and 7 bases, with 10 bases remaining between them. The CDR3 reads CASSPDWEQYF. The CDR3, as DNA: TGTGCCAGCAGCCCCGACTGGGAGCAGTACTTC.

The V and J genes are TRBV11-2 and TRBJ2-1; D is undetermined. Trimming pared 1 base from V and 5 bases from J, leaving 3 bases between. Germline V gene sequence: CDR1 SGHAT, CDR2 FQNNGV. CDR3 length: 12 amino acids. The DNA for the CDR3 is TGTGCCAGCAGCTTAGGGAACAATGAGCAGTTCTTC. Translating it yields CASSLGNNEQFF. The whole variable domain, remainder taken from reference TRBV11-2 and TRBJ2-1, is EAGVAQSPRYKIIEKRQSVAFWCNPISGHATLYWYQQILGQGPKLLIQFQNNGVVDDSQLPKDRFSAERLKGVDSTLKIQPAKLEDSAVYLCASSLGNNEQFFGPGTRLTVL.

This chain joins TRBV6-1 and TRBJ2-2; tentative D call: TRBD1 (6 bases). V lost 7 bases and J lost 1, with 10 bases in between. The germline CDR1 and CDR2 sequences are MNHNS and SASEGT. The CDR3 length is 14 residues. The CDR3 reads CASTLTGNTGELFF. The CDR3 DNA follows: TGTGCCAGCACCTTGACAGGGAACACCGGGGAGCTGTTTTTT.

This clone has a handful of counts. The chain employs TRBV13 and TRBJ1-4, with D perhaps TRBD1 (6 bases). This CDR3 contains 13 residues. Trimming cost V 3 bases and J 9 bases, with 11 bases left between them. CDR1 is PRHDT, CDR2 FYEKMQ, per germline (reference sequence). The CDR3 DNA reads TGTGCCAGCAGCTTTGAGGGGGATAAAAAACTGTTTTTT. Translation: CASSFEGDKKLFF.

The chain recombines TRBV4-2 with TRBJ2-3; tentatively, D is TRBD1 (5 bases). Germline V lookup: CDR1 LGHNA, CDR2 YNFKEQ. This CDR3 region has 16 residues. V lost 1 base and J lost 1, with 12 bases in between. As DNA, the CDR3 is TGTGCCAGCAGCCAAGCCCAGGGTAAGGGCACAGATACGCAGTATTTT. Its translation: CASSQAQGKGTDTQYF.

The chain employs TRBV7-9 and TRBJ1-1; D call uncertain. CDR3 length: 13 amino acids. Germline V lookup: CDR1 SEHNR, CDR2 FQNEAQ (reference sequence). Trimming cost V 0 bases and J 5 bases, with 7 bases left between them. The CDR3 spells CASSLASGTEAFF. DNA of the CDR3: TGTGCCAGCAGCTTAGCAAGCGGGACTGAAGCTTTCTTT. Together with reference TRBV7-9 and TRBJ1-1, the CDR3 gives the full variable domain: DTGVSQNPRHKITKRGQNVTFRCDPISEHNRLYWYRQTLGQGPEFLTYFQNEAQLEKSRLLSDRFSAERPKGSFSTLEIQRTEQGDSAMYLCASSLASGTEAFFGQGTRLTVV.

V gene TRBV15 combines with J gene TRBJ1-1; D is unresolved. The CDR3 contains 15 residues. V gave up 0 bases and J gave up 5 bases, with 13 bases separating them. Germline V gene sequence: CDR1 LNHNV, CDR2 YYDKDF (reference sequence). The CDR3: CATSRDRTRGTEAFF. CDR3 in DNA: TGTGCCACCAGCAGAGATCGCACCCGTGGGACTGAAGCTTTCTTT.

This clone was recorded a few times. This chain links TRBV5-1 with TRBJ1-2; D is unclear. This CDR3 spans 16 amino acids. Germline CDR1 SGHRS, CDR2 YFSETQ. V was clipped by 0 bases and J by 1 base, with 13 bases between them. The CDR3 loop reads CASSLGLPRFNYGYTF. The CDR3 nucleotides are TGCGCCAGCAGCTTGGGGCTCCCACGGTTTAACTATGGCTACACCTTC.

The chain combines TRBV11-1 with TRBJ2-5; D is uncertain. Germline CDR1 is SGHAT and CDR2 is FQDESV (reference sequence). The CDR3 has 14 amino acids. V lost 5 bases and J 7 bases, leaving 17 bases between the germline ends. Written as DNA, the CDR3 is TGTGCCAGCAGCCTCCGAACCTGGGATAGGACCCAGTACTTC. As protein: CASSLRTWDRTQYF.

This chain links TRBV7-9 with TRBJ2-4; D might be TRBD1 (8 bases). Germline lookup yields CDR1 SEHNR and CDR2 FQNEAQ (reference sequence). The CDR3 has 16 amino acids. The ends were cut back, 5 bases at V and 7 bases at J, with 21 bases in the middle. The CDR3 here is CASSLTGEAGMNIQYF. CDR3 nucleotides: TGTGCCAGCAGCCTGACAGGGGAAGCGGGGATGAACATTCAGTACTTC.

This clone appeared a single time. The genes are TRBV19 and TRBJ2-3; 7 bases fit TRBD1. There are 13 residues in the CDR3. J gave up 6 bases and V 10 bases, and 10 bases lay outside the gene matches. Per germline, CDR1 LNHDA and CDR2 SQIVND (reference sequence). CDR3 sequence reads: CATWDSMSDTQYF. The CDR3, as DNA: TGTGCCACATGGGACAGTATGTCGGATACGCAGTATTTT.

This chain uses TRBV5-4 with TRBJ1-1; D is unresolved. V was pared by 0 bases and J by 1 base, with 4 bases between. Germline V gene sequence: CDR1 SGHNT, CDR2 YYREEE (reference sequence). This CDR3 region has 13 residues. DNA for the CDR3: TGTGCCAGCAGCTTGGGAGGGAACACTGAAGCTTTCTTT. Its translation: CASSLGGNTEAFF.